This TCR beta chain appears in the sequencing data of a study of T cells after yellow fever vaccination. Germline CDR1 SGHRS, CDR2 YFSETQ. Trimming took 6 bases from V and 1 from J; bases not matched to a gene: 7. CDR3 length equals 15 residues. TCRdb reprocessed the 5' RACE reads via MiXCR and lists one record per CDR3 protein. The table lists 450,000 to 650,000 distinct CDR3 sequences, around a fifth of them singletons. On this clonotype: The antigen remains undetermined.

Findings and limits, study-wide: Only a small proportion of the clonotypes turned up in both the CD4 and the CD8 compartments, likely arising from convergent recombination. It was the secondary response that reached its peak faster, day 5 versus 15, but it was weaker.

This sequence joins TRBV5-1 and TRBJ2-1; 7 nucleotides align to TRBD2. The receptor was isolated from a young man who received the YFV17D yellow fever vaccine. The starting material was PBMCs, obtained about 21 days after the first yellow fever vaccination. The CDR3 protein is CASNSGRISYNEQFF. The CDR3 bases are TGCGCCAGCAATAGCGGGCGAATTTCCTACAATGAGCAGTTCTTC.